The 16 T cell receptor beta chains reported below all come from one sample, sequenced in a study of blood T cell repertoires in COVID-19. This table comes from immunoSEQ multiplex PCR, and its TCRdb copy is limited to in-frame clones, with some not included. In the table there are about 320,000 clones, roughly 87% of which are singletons. The material sequenced was PBMCs or T cells enriched from blood (not recorded which). These receptors all stem from a woman between 18 and 29 years old who had recovered from COVID-19.

The chain uses TRBV10-3 and TRBJ1-2, with TRBD1 identical over 8 bases. The CDR3 spans 17 residues. Germline V gives CDR1 ENHRY, CDR2 SYGVKD. The V and J ends lost 2 bases and 1 base, in that order; junction bases with no gene match: 9. In DNA, the CDR3 is TGTGCCATCAGTGAGCCTCGGACAGGGAAGGGTAACTATGGCTACACCTTC. It translates to CAISEPRTGKGNYGYTF.

The V and J genes are TRBV7-2 and TRBJ1-1; TRBD1 might be the D (5 bases). V lost 5 bases and J lost 2, with 12 bases in between. CDR3 length equals 14 residues. Germline V gene data show CDR1 as SGHTA and CDR2 as FQGNSA. The CDR3 nucleotides read TGTGCCAGCAGCCCCGGACACCAAAACACTGAAGCTTTCTTT. The encoded protein is CASSPGHQNTEAFF. Full variable domain (remainder filled in from reference TRBV7-2 and TRBJ1-1): GAGVSQSPSNKVTEKGKDVELRCDPISGHTALYWYRQSLGQGLEFLIYFQGNSAPDKSGLPSDRFSAERTGGSVSTLTIQRTQQEDSAVYLCASSPGHQNTEAFFGQGTRLTVV.

The genes are TRBV6-6 and TRBJ2-2; 7 bases are a match to TRBD1. Germline loops: CDR1 MNHNY, CDR2 SVGAGI (reference sequence). CDR3 length: 14 residues. J gave up 2 bases and V 5 bases, and 2 bases lay outside the gene matches. Here the CDR3 DNA reads TGTGCCAGCAGTGACAGGGCTAACACCGGGGAGCTGTTTTTT. It is translated as CASSDRANTGELFF.

This sequence joins TRBV5-4 and TRBJ1-1; D gene unclear. V lost 1 base, J lost 4 bases, and 8 bases lay in between. The CDR3 has 13 amino acids. CDR1 and CDR2 from the germline V gene are SGHNT and YYREEE (reference sequence). CDR3 sequence reads: CASSLSTGTEAFF. CDR3 nucleotide sequence: TGTGCCAGCAGCTTGTCCACGGGCACTGAAGCTTTCTTT. Full variable domain (rest looked up from reference TRBV5-4 and TRBJ1-1): ETGVTQSPTHLIKTRGQQVTLRCSSQSGHNTVSWYQQALGQGPQFIFQYYREEENGRGNFPPRFSGLQFPNYSSELNVNALELDDSALYLCASSLSTGTEAFFGQGTRLTVV.

The V call is TRBV7-2, the J call TRBJ2-7; TRBD1 matches 10 bases. The CDR3 spans 15 residues. The trim removed 2 bases at V and 2 bases at J, leaving 3 bases unmatched. Germline-derived CDR1 and CDR2 are SGHTA and FQGNSA. The CDR3 sequence: CASSLLGQGAYEQYF. CDR3 nucleotide sequence: TGTGCCAGCAGCTTACTAGGACAGGGGGCCTACGAGCAGTACTTC.

This clone was observed a single time. The genes are TRBV4-2 and TRBJ1-4; D unclear. Germline CDR1 is LGHNA and CDR2 is YNFKEQ. Trimming removed 0 bases from V and 5 bases from J, with 16 bases in between. The CDR3 totals 17 residues. This CDR3 is CASSQEGVGGGNEKLFF. The CDR3 DNA sequence: TGTGCCAGCAGCCAAGAAGGAGTCGGCGGAGGGAATGAAAAACTGTTTTTT.

The V and J genes are TRBV7-2 and TRBJ1-1; the D is unclear. This CDR3 is built from 17 residues. V was trimmed by 1 base and J by 0 bases, leaving 15 bases between them. CDR1 and CDR2 (germline): SGHTA, FQGNSA. As DNA, the CDR3 is TGTGCCAGCAGCTTAGTCCCAGCGATAACCATGAACACTGAAGCTTTCTTT. Protein sequence: CASSLVPAITMNTEAFF.

The rearrangement joins TRBV7-2 to TRBJ1-1; 7 bases match TRBD1. CDR3 length equals 16 residues. The ends lost 5 bases at V and 0 bases at J; junction bases unmatched: 9. Germline V gene data show CDR1 as SGHTA and CDR2 as FQGNSA. In DNA, the CDR3 is TGTGCCAGCAGCCAATTTAGGGGGCCATTGAACACTGAAGCTTTCTTT. Translation: CASSQFRGPLNTEAFF.

The chain combines TRBV27 with TRBJ1-1; 9 nucleotides align to TRBD1. CDR3 size: 14 residues. The V segment lost 5 bases and the J segment 7 bases; nucleotides outside the gene matches: 8. Germline V gene lookup returns CDR1 MNHEY and CDR2 SMNVEV (reference sequence). The CDR3 loop reads CASSGYRGRGEAFF. CDR3 sequence (DNA): TGTGCCAGCAGTGGGTACAGGGGGCGAGGTGAAGCTTTCTTT.

V is TRBV9 and J is TRBJ2-1, with 8 bases matching TRBD1. There are 16 residues in the CDR3. Germline CDR1 is SGDLS and CDR2 is YYNGEE. V was clipped by 4 bases and J by 2 bases; unmatched bases: 8. The CDR3 coding sequence is TGTGCCAGCAGCCCCCGGGGACAGGTAGCCTACAATGAGCAGTTCTTC. This gives the protein CASSPRGQVAYNEQFF.

This clone was seen more than once but under ten times. The rearrangement uses TRBV20-1 and TRBJ1-1; D gene uncertain. The V end lost 3 bases, the J end lost 0 bases, and 5 bases lay between the germline ends. Per germline, CDR1 DFQATT and CDR2 SNEGSKA (reference sequence). This CDR3 region has 12 residues. The CDR3 DNA is TGCAGTGCTAGTTTAATGAACACTGAAGCTTTCTTT. As protein: CSASLMNTEAFF.

The DNA for the CDR3 is TGTGCCAGCAGTGAGATTGCGTACACTGAAGCTTTCTTT. Translating gives CASSEIAYTEAFF. This chain links TRBV2 with TRBJ1-1; D not resolved. The CDR3 has 13 amino acids. Per germline, CDR1 SNHLY and CDR2 FYNNEI. V lost 3 bases, J lost 3 bases, and 8 bases lay in between.

The rearrangement uses TRBV5-4 and TRBJ1-4; 7 nucleotides agree with TRBD1. The germline CDR1 and CDR2 sequences are SGHNT and YYREEE (reference sequence). The trim removed 0 bases at V and 7 bases at J, leaving 6 bases unmatched. CDR3 size: 15 residues. CDR3 in DNA: TGTGCCAGCAGCTTGGACGCAGGGGGGATTGAAAAACTGTTTTTT. It codes for CASSLDAGGIEKLFF.

This chain links TRBV7-6 with TRBJ1-2; D not certain. Germline V gives CDR1 SGHVS, CDR2 FNYEAQ. The CDR3 sequence is 14 residues long. V lost 1 base to trimming and J lost 4 bases, with 10 bases between them. DNA of the CDR3: TGTGCCAGCAGCTTAGGACCGGGGAGCTATGGCTACACCTTC. This gives the protein CASSLGPGSYGYTF.

This chain joins TRBV27 and TRBJ1-4; 12 positions agree with TRBD1. With V trimmed by 6 bases and J by 4 bases, 9 bases remained unmatched. Germline V gene sequence: CDR1 MNHEY, CDR2 SMNVEV (reference sequence). This CDR3 has 17 amino acids. The DNA for the CDR3 is TGTGCCAGCAGCTCGGGACAGGGGGCGCGTTTTAATGAAAAACTGTTTTTT. This codes for CASSSGQGARFNEKLFF.

The chain joins TRBV19 to TRBJ2-3, with 7 bases that match TRBD1. The CDR3 has 16 amino acids. V was clipped by 3 bases and J by 4 bases; unmatched bases: 10. CDR1 is LNHDA and CDR2 is SQIVND in the germline V gene (reference sequence). The CDR3 spells CASSIQTGNRADTQYF. DNA of the CDR3: TGTGCCAGTAGTATTCAGACAGGGAATCGGGCAGATACGCAGTATTTT.